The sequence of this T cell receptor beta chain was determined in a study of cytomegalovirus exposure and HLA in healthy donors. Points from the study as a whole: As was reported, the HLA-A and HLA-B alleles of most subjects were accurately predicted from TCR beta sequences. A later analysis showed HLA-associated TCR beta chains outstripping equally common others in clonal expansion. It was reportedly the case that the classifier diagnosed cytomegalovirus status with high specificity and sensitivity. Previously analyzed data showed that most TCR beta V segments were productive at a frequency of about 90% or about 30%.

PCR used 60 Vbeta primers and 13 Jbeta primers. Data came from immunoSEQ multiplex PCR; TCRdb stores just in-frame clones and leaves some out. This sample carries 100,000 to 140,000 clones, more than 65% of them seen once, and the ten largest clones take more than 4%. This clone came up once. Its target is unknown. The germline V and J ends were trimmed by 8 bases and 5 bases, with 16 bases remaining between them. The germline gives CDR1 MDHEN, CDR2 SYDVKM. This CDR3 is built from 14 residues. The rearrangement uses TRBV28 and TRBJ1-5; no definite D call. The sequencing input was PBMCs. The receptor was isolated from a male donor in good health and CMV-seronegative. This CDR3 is CASEFRAVDQPQHF. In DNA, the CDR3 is TGTGCCAGCGAGTTCCGAGCCGTGGATCAGCCCCAGCATTTT.